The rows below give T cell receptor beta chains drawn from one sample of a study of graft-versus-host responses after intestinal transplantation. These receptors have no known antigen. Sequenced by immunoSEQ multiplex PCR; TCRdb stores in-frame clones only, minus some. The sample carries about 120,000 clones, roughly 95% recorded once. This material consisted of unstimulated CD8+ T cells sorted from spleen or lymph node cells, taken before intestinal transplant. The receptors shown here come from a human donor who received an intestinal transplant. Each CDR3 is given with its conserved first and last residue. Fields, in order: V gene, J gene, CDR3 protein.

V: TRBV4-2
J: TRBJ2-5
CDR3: CASSQESTGETQYF

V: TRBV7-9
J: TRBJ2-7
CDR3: CASSLTGTRSFYEQYF

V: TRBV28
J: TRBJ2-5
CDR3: CASSFLGEETQYF

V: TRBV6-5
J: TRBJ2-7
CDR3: CASSPGTSGLYEQYF

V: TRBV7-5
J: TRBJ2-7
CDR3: CVRSHPTGHCPYEQYF

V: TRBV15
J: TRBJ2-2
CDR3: CATSSRFLAGGGELFF

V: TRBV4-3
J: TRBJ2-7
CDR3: CASSSGTGGYEQYF

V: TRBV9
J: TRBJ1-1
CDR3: CASSSDSMGTEAFF

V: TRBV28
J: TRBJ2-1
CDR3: CASNLGQGSVYNEQFF

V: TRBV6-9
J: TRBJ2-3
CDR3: CASSYRRGGGLNTQYF

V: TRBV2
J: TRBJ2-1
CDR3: CASTRGLALNEQFF

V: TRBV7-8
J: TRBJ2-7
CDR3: CASSLRVPSSYEQYF

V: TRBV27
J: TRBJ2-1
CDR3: CASSLSRRNEQFF

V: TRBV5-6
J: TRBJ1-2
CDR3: CASSLTLQEIYGYTF

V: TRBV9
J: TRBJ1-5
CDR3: CASSATGAKQPQHF

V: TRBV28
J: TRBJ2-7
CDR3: CASSLFRGQGHEQYF

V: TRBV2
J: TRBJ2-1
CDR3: CASRASGGSYNEQFF

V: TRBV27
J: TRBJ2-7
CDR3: CASSAHSYEQYF

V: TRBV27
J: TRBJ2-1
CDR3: CASSHLAGIYNEQFF

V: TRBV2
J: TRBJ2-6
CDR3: CASSEVTGRGAGANVLTF

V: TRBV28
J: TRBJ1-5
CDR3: CASSFRTAIRPQHF

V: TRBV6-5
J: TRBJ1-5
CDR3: CASSLASTDNQPQHF

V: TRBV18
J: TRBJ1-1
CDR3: CASSPTGRDTEAFF

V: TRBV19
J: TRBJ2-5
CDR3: CASSWTSGRGETQYF

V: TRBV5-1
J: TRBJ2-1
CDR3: CASSLSPAGGYNEQFF

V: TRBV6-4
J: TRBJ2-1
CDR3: CASSDGLAGDRVNEQFF

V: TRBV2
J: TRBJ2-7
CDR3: CASSERDRGYEHYF

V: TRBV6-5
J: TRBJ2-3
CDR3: CASSYEQGGTDTQYF

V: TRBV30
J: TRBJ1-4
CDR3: CAWTWEYLFF

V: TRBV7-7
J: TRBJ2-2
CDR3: CASSLRLAGNTGELFF

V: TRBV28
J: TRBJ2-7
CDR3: CASSFSSSYEQYF

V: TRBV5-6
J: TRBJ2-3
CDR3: CASSFYREGTDTQYF

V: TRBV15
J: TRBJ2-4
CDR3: CATSTLAGGIENIQYF

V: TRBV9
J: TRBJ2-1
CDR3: CASSVGGRAYNEQFF

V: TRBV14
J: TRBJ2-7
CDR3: CASSQYRVPHEQYF

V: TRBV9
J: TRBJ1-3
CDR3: CASSADSSQGNTIYF

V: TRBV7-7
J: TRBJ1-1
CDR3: CASSPMAEGNTEAFF

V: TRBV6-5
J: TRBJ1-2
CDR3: CASSLPGGEGYTF

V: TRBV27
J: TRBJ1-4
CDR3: CASSLLGGQGDEKLFF

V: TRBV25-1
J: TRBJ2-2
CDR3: CASREDGFNTGELFF

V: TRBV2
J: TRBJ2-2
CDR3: CASSDPSGRADGELFF

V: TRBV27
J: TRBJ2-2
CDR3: CASSLFTGELFF

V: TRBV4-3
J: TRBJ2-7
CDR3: CASSQDTYYEQYF